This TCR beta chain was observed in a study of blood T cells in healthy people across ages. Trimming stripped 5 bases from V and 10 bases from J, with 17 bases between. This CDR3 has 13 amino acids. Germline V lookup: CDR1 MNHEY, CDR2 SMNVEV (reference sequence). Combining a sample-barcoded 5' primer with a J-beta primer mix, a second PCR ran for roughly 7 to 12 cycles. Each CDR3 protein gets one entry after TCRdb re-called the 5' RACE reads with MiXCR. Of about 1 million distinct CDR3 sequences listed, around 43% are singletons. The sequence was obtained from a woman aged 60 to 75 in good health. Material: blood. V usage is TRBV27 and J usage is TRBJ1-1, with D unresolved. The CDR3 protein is CASSPREPRGAFF. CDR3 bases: TGTGCCAGCAGTCCCCGGGAGCCACGGGGAGCTTTCTTT.